One sample yielded the 23 T cell receptor beta chains listed below, sequenced in a study of blood T cell repertoires in COVID-19. Generated by immunoSEQ multiplex PCR, the TCRdb table keeps only in-frame clones and is missing some. This sample has some 300,000 clones, with 75% to 90% found just once. The specimen sequenced was PBMCs or T cells enriched from blood (not recorded which). The receptors were sampled from a woman aged 40 to 49 who had recovered from COVID-19.

The chain combines TRBV18 with TRBJ1-2; D perhaps matches TRBD1 (6 bases). The CDR3 sequence is 14 residues long. CDR1 is KGHSH and CDR2 is LQKENI in the germline V gene. V lost 5 bases and J 3 bases, leaving 13 bases between the germline ends. CDR3 loop: CASSSRTADYGYTF. CDR3 bases: TGTGCCAGCTCATCCAGGACAGCCGACTATGGCTACACCTTC.

The gene calls are TRBV21-1 and TRBJ1-2; the table gives TRBD1 as D, unverified against the DNA. TRBV21-1 is labeled a pseudogene. The CDR3 is 11 amino acids. The CDR3 DNA reads as TGTGCCAGCAGCAAGACAGCTGGCTACACCTTC. Protein product: CASSKTAGYTF.

The rearrangement links TRBV7-2 to TRBJ2-7; 10 positions agree with TRBD2. The CDR3 runs to 16 residues. V was pared by 1 base and J by 4 bases, with 7 bases of the junction left unmatched. CDR1 and CDR2 (germline): SGHTA, FQGNSA. The CDR3 DNA reads TGTGCCAGCAGCTTAGAGGGGTCTAGCGGGAGTTACGAGCAGTACTTC. Its translation is CASSLEGSSGSYEQYF.

The chain has TRBV7-9 and TRBJ2-1, with D tentatively TRBD1 (6 bases). In germline, CDR1 is SEHNR, CDR2 FQNEAQ (reference sequence). This CDR3 region has 19 residues. V lost 3 bases and J 0 bases, leaving 21 bases between the germline ends. CDR3 sequence: CASSFTTITGISSYNEQFF. DNA of the CDR3: TGTGCCAGCAGCTTCACCACCATAACAGGGATAAGCTCCTACAATGAGCAGTTCTTC.

The CDR3 sequence is CASSLVGREWETYTGELFF. The DNA of the CDR3 is TGTGCCAGCAGCTTAGTAGGTCGTGAGTGGGAGACCTACACCGGGGAGCTGTTTTTT. The chain couples TRBV11-2 to TRBJ2-2; possibly TRBD2 for D (5 bases). The V gene lost 1 base and the J gene lost 3 bases, with 21 bases spanning the gap. Germline V lookup: CDR1 SGHAT, CDR2 FQNNGV. The CDR3 totals 19 residues. Looking up the rest from reference TRBV11-2 and TRBJ2-2 gives the full variable domain: EAGVAQSPRYKIIEKRQSVAFWCNPISGHATLYWYQQILGQGPKLLIQFQNNGVVDDSQLPKDRFSAERLKGVDSTLKIQPAKLEDSAVYLCASSLVGREWETYTGELFFGEGSRLTVL.

The V gene is TRBV6-6, the J gene TRBJ1-2; 9 bases fit TRBD1. Germline V CDR1 and CDR2: MNHNY, SVGAGI (reference sequence). This CDR3 region has 15 residues. Trimming took 5 bases from V and 7 from J; bases not matched to a gene: 11. The CDR3 here is CASSPPGTGTSGYTF. Here the CDR3 DNA reads TGTGCCAGCAGTCCCCCCGGGACAGGGACAAGTGGCTACACCTTC.

The count of this clone is one. The rearrangement uses TRBV21-1 and TRBJ2-5; the D call in the table, TRBD2, was not verified against the DNA. TRBV21-1 is listed as a pseudogene. CDR3 length equals 16 residues. The CDR3 DNA is TGTGCCAGCAGCAAACGACTGACTCCGTACCAAGAGACCCAGTACTTC. Translated, it gives CASSKRLTPYQETQYF.

This rearrangement joins TRBV12-3 or TRBV12-4 to TRBJ2-7; D is ambiguous. The CDR3 totals 13 residues. V lost 6 bases, J lost 2 bases, and 11 bases lay in between. The CDR3 nucleotides read TGTGCCAGCAGCTCTCCCCCCCCCTACGAGCAGTACTTC. Amino acids: CASSSPPPYEQYF.

V usage is TRBV3-1 (or the pseudogene TRBV3-2) and J usage is TRBJ1-5; maybe TRBD1 (5 bases). Between the trimmed V and J ends, which lost 4 bases and 7 bases, there was a span of 17 bases. Germline loops: CDR1 LGHDT, CDR2 YNNKEL (reference sequence). The CDR3 is 15 residues long. CDR3 nucleotide sequence: TGTGCCAGCAGCCCGGGACGGGAGAGAGTGCAGCCCCAGCATTTT. Its protein product is CASSPGRERVQPQHF.

The gene calls are TRBV15 and TRBJ2-5, with D maybe TRBD2 (5 bases). This CDR3 is built from 18 residues. V lost 0 bases to trimming and J lost 5 bases, with 22 bases between them. The V gene's germline CDR1 is LNHNV and CDR2 YYDKDF (reference sequence). The CDR3: CATSRDLSGPKTPETQYF. For the CDR3, the DNA is TGTGCCACCAGCAGAGATCTGAGCGGACCCAAAACACCGGAGACCCAGTACTTC.

This chain uses TRBV18 with TRBJ1-3, with D perhaps TRBD1 (6 bases). The ends were cut back, 0 bases at V and 4 bases at J, with 13 bases in the middle. CDR1 is KGHSH and CDR2 is LQKENI in the germline V gene. CDR3 size: 16 residues. In nucleotides, the CDR3 is TGTGCCAGCTCACCACCCCTTTGGGGGCTCGGAAACACCATATATTTT. It specifies CASSPPLWGLGNTIYF.

The V call is TRBV7-8, the J call TRBJ2-1, with D possibly TRBD2 on 6 matching bases. This CDR3 comprises 16 residues. Germline V gives CDR1 SGHVS, CDR2 FQNEAQ. The germline V and J ends were trimmed by 1 base and 5 bases, with 15 bases remaining between them. CDR3 sequence (DNA): TGTGCCAGCAGCTTAGTCCCATCCGGAGGGAACAATGAGCAGTTCTTC. Protein product: CASSLVPSGGNNEQFF.

The genes are TRBV6-5 and TRBJ2-7; TRBD2 agrees at 7 bases. Trimming at V came to 4 bases and at J to 7 bases, leaving 16 bases not matched to a gene. The CDR3 has 16 residues. Germline values: CDR1 MNHEY, CDR2 SVGAGI. CDR3 amino acids: CASSSSSRGRSGEQYF. The CDR3 DNA is TGTGCCAGCAGTTCCTCCTCGCGGGGGAGGTCGGGGGAGCAGTACTTC.

In this sample, this clone turned up many times. The chain joins TRBV5-6 to TRBJ2-1; 8 nucleotides match TRBD2. Losses at the gene ends were 4 bases for V and 10 bases for J; bases not matched to a gene: 13. This CDR3 is built from 15 residues. In germline, CDR1 is SGHDT, CDR2 YYEEEE. The CDR3 nucleotides are TGTGCCAGCAGCCTGGTCCAAGCGGGAGTCGGGGAGCAGTTCTTC. This codes for CASSLVQAGVGEQFF.

The chain employs TRBV11-2 and TRBJ1-5; no clear D. From germline, CDR1 is SGHAT and CDR2 FQNNGV. V was clipped by 5 bases and J by 7 bases, with 12 bases between them. The CDR3 length is 13 residues. CDR3 bases: TGTGCCAGCAGCCCCGAGGTTCGGCAGCCCCAGCATTTT. Translated, it gives CASSPEVRQPQHF. Combining the CDR3 with reference TRBV11-2 and TRBJ1-5 gives the whole variable domain EAGVAQSPRYKIIEKRQSVAFWCNPISGHATLYWYQQILGQGPKLLIQFQNNGVVDDSQLPKDRFSAERLKGVDSTLKIQPAKLEDSAVYLCASSPEVRQPQHFGDGTRLSIL.

The V call is TRBV19, the J call TRBJ2-1; 7 bases are a match to TRBD2. This CDR3 is 14 amino acids long. CDR1 is LNHDA, CDR2 SQIVND, per germline (reference sequence). After removal of 3 bases from V and 5 bases from J, the junction contained 4 bases not matched to a gene. The CDR3 spells CASSIPGLHNEQFF. The CDR3 bases are TGTGCCAGTAGTATCCCGGGACTACACAATGAGCAGTTCTTC.

V and J are TRBV7-2 and TRBJ1-4, with TRBD1 matching 10 bases. Trimming cost V 5 bases and J 7 bases; bases outside gene matches: 7. CDR3 size: 15 residues. Germline V lookup: CDR1 SGHTA, CDR2 FQGNSA. The CDR3 is CASSVDRGRGEKLFF. CDR3 nucleotide sequence: TGTGCCAGCAGCGTAGACAGGGGGCGCGGTGAAAAACTGTTTTTT.

The chain uses TRBV11-2 and TRBJ2-7, with TRBD2 as a possible D gene (6 bases). This CDR3 spans 16 amino acids. The germline V gene encodes CDR1 SGHAT and CDR2 FQNNGV. V was shortened by 1 base and J by 3 bases, with 16 bases between the two germline ends. The DNA for the CDR3 is TGTGCCAGCAGCTTAGGGCGCGGGACGCAAAACTACGAGCAGTACTTC. Translated: CASSLGRGTQNYEQYF.

This chain joins TRBV25-1 and TRBJ2-7, with 8 bases matching TRBD1. This CDR3 is 16 amino acids long. The ends lost 1 base at V and 2 bases at J; junction bases unmatched: 7. The V gene's germline CDR1 is MGHDK and CDR2 SYGVNS. The CDR3 region is CASSEWGQALTYEQYF. In nucleotides, the CDR3 is TGTGCCAGCAGTGAATGGGGACAGGCCTTAACCTACGAGCAGTACTTC.

The genes are TRBV29-1 and TRBJ1-2, with D unresolved. The CDR3 is made up of 12 amino acids. V lost 0 bases and J 6 bases, leaving 8 bases between the germline ends. Germline values: CDR1 SQVTM, CDR2 ANQGSEA. CDR3 sequence reads: CSVEDLIDGYTF. DNA of the CDR3: TGCAGCGTTGAAGATTTGATAGATGGCTACACCTTC.

The CDR3: CASSEGGYEQYF. CDR3 in DNA: TGTGCCAGCAGTGAAGGAGGCTACGAGCAGTACTTC. J is TRBJ2-7 and V is TRBV6-1; D is ambiguous. CDR1 is MNHNS and CDR2 is SASEGT in the germline V gene. Trimming took off 1 base at V and 3 bases at J, with 4 bases between the two ends. This CDR3 is built from 12 residues.

This clone has just a few counts. J is TRBJ2-7 and V is TRBV5-1; 10 bases align to TRBD1. From germline, CDR1 is SGHRS and CDR2 YFSETQ. The length of the CDR3 is 15 residues. V was clipped by 3 bases and J by 6 bases; unmatched bases: 9. CDR3 amino acids: CASSYRTGTGAEQYF. CDR3 DNA: TGCGCCAGCAGCTACCGTACGGGGACAGGGGCCGAGCAGTACTTC.

The rearrangement uses TRBV30 and TRBJ1-1; tentatively, D is TRBD1 (5 bases). Germline CDR1 is GTSNPN and CDR2 is SVGIG (reference sequence). V lost 3 bases and J 3 bases, leaving 14 bases between the germline ends. CDR3 length: 14 amino acids. The CDR3 loop is CAWRPDSLDTEAFF. The CDR3 DNA follows: TGTGCCTGGAGGCCCGACAGCCTGGACACTGAAGCTTTCTTT.